This paragraph reports one T cell receptor (beta chain). The trim removed 5 bases at V and 2 bases at J, leaving 6 bases unmatched. Germline V gene sequence: CDR1 LNHDA, CDR2 SQIVND (reference sequence). CDR3 length equals 16 residues. Profiled with immunoSEQ multiplex PCR; TCRdb holds only in-frame clones, not every one. The repertoire holds some 80,000 clones, 85% to 95% seen once, with less than 0.15% in the top ten. The data derive from a study of T cell changes during pregnancy in multiple sclerosis. The J gene is TRBJ2-3, the V gene TRBV19, with 11 nucleotides matching TRBD2. Sequenced here: CD4+ T cells from peripheral blood mononuclear cells, sampled after pregnancy. The clonotype comes from a female donor with multiple sclerosis, enrolled in a pregnancy study. In DNA, the CDR3 is TGTGCCAGTAGTCCGTCTAGCGGGAGGTACACAGATACGCAGTATTTT. Translating it yields CASSPSSGRYTDTQYF.